The 2 T cell receptor beta chains given below trace back to one sample, sequenced in a study of CD8 T cells in ankylosing spondylitis. Whole-study findings and limits: Seemingly distinctive of ankylosing spondylitis blood was a TCR beta motif formed by eight highly homologous variants.

TCRdb reprocessed the 5' RACE reads via MiXCR and lists one record per CDR3 protein. The repertoire holds around 770,000 distinct CDR3 sequences, with around a fifth as singletons. No antigen is known for these receptors. The sequenced material came from blood, either unsorted or a sorted T cell fraction (not recorded which). The origin of the receptors is a male donor with ankylosing spondylitis.

In the case of this clonotype: The junction departs from germline at one end; a sequencing error may be responsible. This chain joins TRBV7-9 and TRBJ2-3; D may be TRBD1 or TRBD2 (6 bases each). CDR1 is SEHNR and CDR2 is FQNEAQ in the germline V gene (reference sequence). CDR3 size: 12 residues. The CDR3 loop is CASKLGAGPIKF. The CDR3 DNA sequence: TGTGCCAGCAAGCTGGGGGCGGGACCAATAAAATTT. Drawing the rest from reference TRBV7-9 and TRBJ2-3, the complete variable domain is DTGVSQNPRHKITKRGQNVTFRCDPISEHNRLYWYRQTLGQGPEFLTYFQNEAQLEKSRLLSDRFSAERPKGSFSTLEIQRTEQGDSAMYLCASKLGAGPIKFGPGTRLTVL.

The chain links TRBV27 to TRBJ2-7; 7 nucleotides match TRBD2. The germline CDR1 and CDR2 sequences are MNHEY and SMNVEV (reference sequence). V was pared by 1 base and J by 2 bases, with 11 bases of the junction left unmatched. The CDR3 is 17 residues long. CDR3 coding DNA: TGTGCCAGCAGTTTATTAGCCCCTAGCGGAGGAGCCTACGAGCAGTACTTC. It codes for CASSLLAPSGGAYEQYF.